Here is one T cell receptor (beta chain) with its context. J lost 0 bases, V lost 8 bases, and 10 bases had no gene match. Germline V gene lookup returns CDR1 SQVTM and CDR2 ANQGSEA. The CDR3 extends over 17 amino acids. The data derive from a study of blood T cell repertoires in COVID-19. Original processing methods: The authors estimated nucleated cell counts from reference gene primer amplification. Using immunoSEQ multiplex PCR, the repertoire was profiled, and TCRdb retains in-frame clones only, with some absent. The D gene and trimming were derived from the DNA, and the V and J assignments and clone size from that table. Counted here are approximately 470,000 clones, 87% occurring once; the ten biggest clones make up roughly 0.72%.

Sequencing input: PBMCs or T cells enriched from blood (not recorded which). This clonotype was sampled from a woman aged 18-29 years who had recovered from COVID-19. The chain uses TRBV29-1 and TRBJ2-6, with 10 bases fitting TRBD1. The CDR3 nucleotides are TGCAGCACCCTTAACCGGGACAGGGGCTCTGGGGCCAACGTCCTGACTTTC. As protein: CSTLNRDRGSGANVLTF.